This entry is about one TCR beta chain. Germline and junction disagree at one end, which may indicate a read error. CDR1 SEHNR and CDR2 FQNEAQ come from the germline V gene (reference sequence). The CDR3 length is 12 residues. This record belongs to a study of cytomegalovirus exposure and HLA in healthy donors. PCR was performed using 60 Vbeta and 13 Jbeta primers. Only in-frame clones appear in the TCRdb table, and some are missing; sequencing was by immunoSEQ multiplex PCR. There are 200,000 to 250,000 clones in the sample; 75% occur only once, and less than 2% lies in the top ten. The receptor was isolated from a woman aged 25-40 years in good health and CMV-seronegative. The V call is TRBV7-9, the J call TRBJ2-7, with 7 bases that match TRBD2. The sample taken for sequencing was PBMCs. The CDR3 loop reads CSSSWGGYEQYF. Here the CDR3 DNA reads TGTTCCAGCAGCTGGGGGGGCTACGAGCAGTACTTC.